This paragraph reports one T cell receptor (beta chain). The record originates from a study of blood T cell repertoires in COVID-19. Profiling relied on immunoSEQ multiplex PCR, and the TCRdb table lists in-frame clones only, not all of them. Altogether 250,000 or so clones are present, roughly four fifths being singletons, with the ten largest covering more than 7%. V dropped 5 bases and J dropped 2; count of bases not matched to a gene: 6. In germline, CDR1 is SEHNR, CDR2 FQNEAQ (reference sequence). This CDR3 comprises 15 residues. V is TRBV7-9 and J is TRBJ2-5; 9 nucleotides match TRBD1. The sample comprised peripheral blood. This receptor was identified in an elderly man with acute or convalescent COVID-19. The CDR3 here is CASSLRQGVQETQYF. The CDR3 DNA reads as TGTGCCAGCAGCCTGAGACAGGGGGTTCAAGAGACCCAGTACTTC.